This entry describes one T cell receptor beta chain. This record belongs to a study of blood T cell repertoires in COVID-19. Germline values: CDR1 SGHRS, CDR2 YFSETQ. The CDR3 loop spans 14 amino acids. The V segment lost 3 bases and the J segment 2 bases; nucleotides outside the gene matches: 1. Here immunoSEQ multiplex PCR was the method, and the copy in TCRdb shows in-frame clones only, minus some. The sample consists of roughly 65,000 clones, 70% to 90% of them appearing once. This sequence originates from a man between 45 and 60 years old with acute or convalescent COVID-19. The rearrangement uses TRBV5-1 and TRBJ1-1, with 10 bases aligning to TRBD1. The source material was peripheral blood. The CDR3 protein is CASSSTGGNTEAFF. DNA of the CDR3: TGCGCCAGCAGCTCGACAGGGGGCAACACTGAAGCTTTCTTT.